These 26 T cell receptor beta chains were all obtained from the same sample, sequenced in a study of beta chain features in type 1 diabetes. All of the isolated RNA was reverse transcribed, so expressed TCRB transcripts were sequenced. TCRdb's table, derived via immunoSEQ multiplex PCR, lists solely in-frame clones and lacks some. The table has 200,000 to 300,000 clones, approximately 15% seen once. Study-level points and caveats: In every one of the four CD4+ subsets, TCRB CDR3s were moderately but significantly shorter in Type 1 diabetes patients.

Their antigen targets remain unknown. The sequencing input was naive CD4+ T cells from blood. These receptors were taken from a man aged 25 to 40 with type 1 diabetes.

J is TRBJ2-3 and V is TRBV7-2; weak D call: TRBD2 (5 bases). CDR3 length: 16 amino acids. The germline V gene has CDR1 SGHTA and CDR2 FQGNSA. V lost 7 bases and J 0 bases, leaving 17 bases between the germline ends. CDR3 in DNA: TGTGCCAGCACGCGTGAGCGGTTCTCTAGCACAGATACGCAGTATTTT. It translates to CASTRERFSSTDTQYF.

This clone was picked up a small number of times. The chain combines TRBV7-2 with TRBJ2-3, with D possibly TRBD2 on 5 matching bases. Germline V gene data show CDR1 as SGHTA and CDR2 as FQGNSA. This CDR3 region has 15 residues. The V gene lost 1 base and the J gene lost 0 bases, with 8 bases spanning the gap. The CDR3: CASSLDGLSTDTQYF. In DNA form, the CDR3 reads TGTGCCAGCAGCTTAGACGGACTTAGCACAGATACGCAGTATTTT.

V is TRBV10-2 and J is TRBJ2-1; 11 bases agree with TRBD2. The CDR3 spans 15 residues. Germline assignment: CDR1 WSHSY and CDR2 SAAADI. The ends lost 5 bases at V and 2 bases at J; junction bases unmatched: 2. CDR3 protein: CASSLAGGTYNEQFF. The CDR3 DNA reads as TGCGCCAGCAGTTTAGCGGGAGGGACCTACAATGAGCAGTTCTTC.

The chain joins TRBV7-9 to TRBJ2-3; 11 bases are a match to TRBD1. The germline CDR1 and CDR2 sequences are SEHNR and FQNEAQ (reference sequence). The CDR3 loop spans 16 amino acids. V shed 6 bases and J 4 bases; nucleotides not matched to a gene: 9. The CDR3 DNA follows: TGTGCCAGCAGGCTCGGACAGGGGGCTACCGCAGATACGCAGTATTTT. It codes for CASRLGQGATADTQYF.

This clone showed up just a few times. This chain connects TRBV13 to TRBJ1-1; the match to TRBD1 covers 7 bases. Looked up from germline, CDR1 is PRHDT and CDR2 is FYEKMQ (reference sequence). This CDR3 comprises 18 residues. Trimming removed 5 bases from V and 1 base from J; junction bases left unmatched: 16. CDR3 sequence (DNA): TGTGCCAGCAGCCTCGGGGGTCCGCGGGACAGAGCGAACACTGAAGCTTTCTTT. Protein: CASSLGGPRDRANTEAFF.

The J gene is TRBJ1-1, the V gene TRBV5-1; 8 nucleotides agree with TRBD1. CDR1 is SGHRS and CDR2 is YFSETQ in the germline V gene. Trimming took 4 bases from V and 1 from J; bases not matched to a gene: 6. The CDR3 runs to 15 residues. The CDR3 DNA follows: TGCGCCAGCAGCAGCTCCGGGACAGGGAACACTGAAGCTTTCTTT. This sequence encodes CASSSSGTGNTEAFF.

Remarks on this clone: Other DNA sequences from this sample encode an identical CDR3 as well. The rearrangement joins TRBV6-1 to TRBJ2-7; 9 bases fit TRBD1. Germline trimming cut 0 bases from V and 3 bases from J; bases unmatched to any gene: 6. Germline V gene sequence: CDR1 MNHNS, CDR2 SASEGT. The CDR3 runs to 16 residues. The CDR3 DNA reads TGTGCCAGCAGTGAAGCGCGGGGGACAGGGAACTACGAGCAGTACTTC. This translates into CASSEARGTGNYEQYF.

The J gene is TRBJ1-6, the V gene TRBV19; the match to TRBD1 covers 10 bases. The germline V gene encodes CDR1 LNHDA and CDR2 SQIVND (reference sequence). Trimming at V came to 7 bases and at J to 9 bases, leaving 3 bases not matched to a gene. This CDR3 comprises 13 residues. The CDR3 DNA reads TGTGCCAGTACGGGACAGGGGTTTTCACCCCTCCACTTT. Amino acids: CASTGQGFSPLHF.

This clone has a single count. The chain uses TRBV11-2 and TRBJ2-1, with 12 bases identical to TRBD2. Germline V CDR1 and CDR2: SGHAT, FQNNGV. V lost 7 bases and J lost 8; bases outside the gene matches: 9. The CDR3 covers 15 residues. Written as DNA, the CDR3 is TGTGCCAGCACCTCAACGGGACTAGCGGGCCATGAGCAGTTCTTC. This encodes CASTSTGLAGHEQFF.

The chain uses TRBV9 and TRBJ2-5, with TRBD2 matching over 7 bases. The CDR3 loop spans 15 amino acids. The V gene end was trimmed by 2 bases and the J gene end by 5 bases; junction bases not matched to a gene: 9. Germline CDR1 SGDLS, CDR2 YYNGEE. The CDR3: CASSVGAREGETQYF. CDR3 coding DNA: TGTGCCAGCAGCGTTGGGGCCAGGGAGGGGGAGACCCAGTACTTC.

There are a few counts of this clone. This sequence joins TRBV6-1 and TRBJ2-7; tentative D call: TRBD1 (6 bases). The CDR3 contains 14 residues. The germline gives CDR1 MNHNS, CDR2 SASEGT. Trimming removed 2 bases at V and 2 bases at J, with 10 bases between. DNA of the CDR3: TGTGCCAGCAGTGAAATCAGGGGTCCCTACGAGCAGTACTTC. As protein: CASSEIRGPYEQYF.

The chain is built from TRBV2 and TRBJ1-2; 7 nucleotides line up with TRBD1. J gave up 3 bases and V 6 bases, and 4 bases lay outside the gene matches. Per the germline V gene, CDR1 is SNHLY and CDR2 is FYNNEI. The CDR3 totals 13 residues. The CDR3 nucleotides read TGTGCCAGCAGCCTCGGGACAGACTATGGCTACACCTTC. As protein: CASSLGTDYGYTF.

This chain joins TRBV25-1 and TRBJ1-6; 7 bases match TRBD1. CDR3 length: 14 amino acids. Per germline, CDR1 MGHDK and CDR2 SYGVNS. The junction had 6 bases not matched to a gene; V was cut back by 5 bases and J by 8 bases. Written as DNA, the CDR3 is TGTGCCAGCAGTAAGGACAGGTTCGATTCACCCCTCCACTTT. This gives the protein CASSKDRFDSPLHF. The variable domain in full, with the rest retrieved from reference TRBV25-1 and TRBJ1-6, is EADIYQTPRYLVIGTGKKITLECSQTMGHDKMYWYQQDPGMELHLIHYSYGVNSTEKGDLSSESTVSRIRTEHFPLTLESARPSHTSQYLCASSKDRFDSPLHFGNGTRLTVT.

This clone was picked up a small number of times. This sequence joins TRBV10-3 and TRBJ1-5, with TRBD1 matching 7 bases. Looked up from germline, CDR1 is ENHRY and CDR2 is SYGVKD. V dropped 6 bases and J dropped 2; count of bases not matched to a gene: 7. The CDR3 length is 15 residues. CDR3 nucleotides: TGTGCCATCAGGGCTACAGGGGACGGCAATCAGCCCCAGCATTTT. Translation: CAIRATGDGNQPQHF.

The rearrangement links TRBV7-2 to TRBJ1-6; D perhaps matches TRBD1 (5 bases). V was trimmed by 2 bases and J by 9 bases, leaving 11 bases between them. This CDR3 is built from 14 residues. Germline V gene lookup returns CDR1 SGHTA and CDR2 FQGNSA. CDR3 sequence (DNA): TGTGCCAGCAGCTTAACCAGGGCCACTTCACCCCTCCACTTT. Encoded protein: CASSLTRATSPLHF.

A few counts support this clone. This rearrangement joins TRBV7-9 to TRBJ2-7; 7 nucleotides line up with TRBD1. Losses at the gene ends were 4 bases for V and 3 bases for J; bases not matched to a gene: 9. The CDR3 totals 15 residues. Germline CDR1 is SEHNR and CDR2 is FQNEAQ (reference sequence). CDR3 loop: CASSSRDRSVYEQYF. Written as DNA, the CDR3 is TGTGCCAGCAGCTCCCGGGACAGAAGTGTCTACGAGCAGTACTTC.

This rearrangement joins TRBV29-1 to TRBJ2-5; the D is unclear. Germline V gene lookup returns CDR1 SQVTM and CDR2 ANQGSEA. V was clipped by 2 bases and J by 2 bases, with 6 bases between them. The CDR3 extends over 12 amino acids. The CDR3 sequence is CSVELPQETQYF. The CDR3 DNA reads TGCAGCGTTGAACTACCACAAGAGACCCAGTACTTC.

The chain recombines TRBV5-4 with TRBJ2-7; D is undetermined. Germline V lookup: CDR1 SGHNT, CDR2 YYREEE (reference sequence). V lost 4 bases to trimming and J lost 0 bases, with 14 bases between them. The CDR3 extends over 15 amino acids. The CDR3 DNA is TGTGCCAGCAGCCCTCGCAGGTATAGCTCCTACGAGCAGTACTTC. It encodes CASSPRRYSSYEQYF.

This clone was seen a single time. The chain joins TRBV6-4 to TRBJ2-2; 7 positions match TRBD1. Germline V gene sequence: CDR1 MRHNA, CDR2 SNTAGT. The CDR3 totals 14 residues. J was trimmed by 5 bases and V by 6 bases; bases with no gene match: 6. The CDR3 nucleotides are TGTGCCAGCAGAAGACAGGGCGATACCGGGGAGCTGTTTTTT. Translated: CASRRQGDTGELFF.

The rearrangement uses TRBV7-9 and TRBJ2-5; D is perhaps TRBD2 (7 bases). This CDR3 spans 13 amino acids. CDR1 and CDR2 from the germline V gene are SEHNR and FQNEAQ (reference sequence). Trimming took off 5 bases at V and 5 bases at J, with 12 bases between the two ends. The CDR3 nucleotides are TGTGCCAGCAGCCCCGGGGGGCGGGAGACCCAGTACTTC. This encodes CASSPGGRETQYF. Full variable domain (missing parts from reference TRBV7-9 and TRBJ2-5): DTGVSQNPRHKITKRGQNVTFRCDPISEHNRLYWYRQTLGQGPEFLTYFQNEAQLEKSRLLSDRFSAERPKGSFSTLEIQRTEQGDSAMYLCASSPGGRETQYFGPGTRLLVL.

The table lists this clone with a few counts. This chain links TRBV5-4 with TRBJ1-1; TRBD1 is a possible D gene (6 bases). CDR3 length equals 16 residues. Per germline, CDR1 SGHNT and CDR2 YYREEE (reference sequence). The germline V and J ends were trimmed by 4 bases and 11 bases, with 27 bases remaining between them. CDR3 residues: CASSPGTSDSLVYAFF. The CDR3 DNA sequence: TGTGCCAGCAGCCCCGGGACATCCGATTCCCTAGTTTATGCTTTCTTT.

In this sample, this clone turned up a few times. The CDR3 sequence is CASSLEQGVSNTEAFF. CDR3 nucleotides: TGTGCCAGCAGCTTGGAACAGGGGGTCTCTAACACTGAAGCTTTCTTT. The chain links TRBV5-6 to TRBJ1-1; 8 bases map to TRBD1. The CDR3 runs 16 residues. The ends lost 0 bases at V and 2 bases at J; junction bases unmatched: 6. Germline V gives CDR1 SGHDT, CDR2 YYEEEE.

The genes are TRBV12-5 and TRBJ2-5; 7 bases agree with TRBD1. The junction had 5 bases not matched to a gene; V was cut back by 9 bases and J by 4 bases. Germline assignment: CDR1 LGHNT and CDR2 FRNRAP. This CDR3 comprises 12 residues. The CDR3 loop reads CARGPGGETQYF. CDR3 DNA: TGTGCTAGGGGCCCAGGGGGAGAGACCCAGTACTTC.

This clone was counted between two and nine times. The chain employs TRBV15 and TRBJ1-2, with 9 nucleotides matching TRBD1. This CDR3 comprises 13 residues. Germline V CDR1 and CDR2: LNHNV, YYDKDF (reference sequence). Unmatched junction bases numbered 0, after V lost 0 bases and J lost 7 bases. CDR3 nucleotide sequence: TGTGCCACCAGCAGAGAACAGGGGGCTGGCTACACCTTC. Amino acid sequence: CATSREQGAGYTF.

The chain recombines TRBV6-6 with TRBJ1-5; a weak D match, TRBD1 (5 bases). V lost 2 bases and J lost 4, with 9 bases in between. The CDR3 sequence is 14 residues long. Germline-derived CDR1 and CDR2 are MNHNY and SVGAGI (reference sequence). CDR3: CASSYDDRNQPQHF. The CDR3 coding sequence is TGTGCCAGCAGTTACGATGACAGAAATCAGCCCCAGCATTTT.

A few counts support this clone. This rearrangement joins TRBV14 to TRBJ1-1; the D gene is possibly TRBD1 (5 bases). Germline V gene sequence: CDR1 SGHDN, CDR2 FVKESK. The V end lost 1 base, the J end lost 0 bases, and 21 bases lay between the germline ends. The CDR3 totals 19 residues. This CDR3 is CASSQGDGRGRTMNTEAFF. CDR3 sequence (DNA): TGTGCCAGCAGCCAAGGAGACGGGCGGGGCAGAACAATGAACACTGAAGCTTTCTTT.